This entry lists 9 T cell receptor beta chains sequenced from one sample in a study of CD8+ T cells in alopecia areata. Treatment defined: oral pan-JAK inhibitor, 5-10 mg twice daily. Following extraction, RNA underwent reverse transcription to cDNA, which served as the sequencing template. Profiled with immunoSEQ multiplex PCR; TCRdb holds only in-frame clones, not every one. The sample shows some 180,000 clones, 40% to 55% of them seen only once. The material was CD8+ T cells sorted from blood, obtained at roughly week 53, from a patient treated with tofacitinib. The receptors shown here come from a human donor with alopecia areata.

The chain has TRBV11-2 and TRBJ2-5, with 12 bases that match TRBD1. After removal of 0 bases from V and 5 bases from J, the junction contained 10 bases not matched to a gene. This CDR3 region has 18 residues. CDR1 is SGHAT, CDR2 FQNNGV, per germline. CDR3 loop: CASSLEGTGGEFLETQYF. The CDR3 DNA reads as TGTGCCAGCAGCTTAGAAGGGACAGGGGGCGAATTTTTGGAGACCCAGTACTTC.

The rearrangement joins TRBV29-1 to TRBJ1-2; D possibly corresponds to TRBD1 (5 bases). Trimming took off 6 bases at V and 8 bases at J, with 16 bases between the two ends. CDR1 SQVTM and CDR2 ANQGSEA come from the germline V gene. There are 12 residues in the CDR3. The CDR3 here is CSVGTGGNGYTF. CDR3 DNA sequence: TGCAGCGTCGGCACGGGGGGGAACGGCTACACCTTC. The variable domain in full, completed from reference TRBV29-1 and TRBJ1-2, reads SAVISQKPSRDICQRGTSLTIQCQVDSQVTMMFWYRQQPGQSLTLIATANQGSEATYESGFVIDKFPISRPNLTFSTLTVSNMSPEDSSIYLCSVGTGGNGYTFGSGTRLTVV.

The CDR3 DNA is TGTGCCAGTAGGGACAGGGATGGGAGCAATGAGCAGTTCTTC. This sequence encodes CASRDRDGSNEQFF. V gene TRBV19 combines with J gene TRBJ2-1; TRBD1 matches at 8 bases. V lost 6 bases, J lost 6 bases, and 7 bases stayed unmatched. The V gene's germline CDR1 is LNHDA and CDR2 SQIVND (reference sequence). This CDR3 is built from 14 residues.

The gene calls are TRBV23-1 and TRBJ2-1; 11 bases map to TRBD1. TRBV23-1 counts as an open reading frame of uncertain function. The CDR3 extends over 17 amino acids. J was trimmed by 5 bases and V by 7 bases; bases with no gene match: 13. CDR3 loop: CASTLGKRDRGNNEQFF. CDR3 DNA sequence: TGCGCCAGCACCTTAGGCAAACGGGACAGGGGGAACAATGAGCAGTTCTTC.

This clone showed up just once. The rearrangement uses TRBV5-6 and TRBJ1-2; D call uncertain. Germline CDR1 is SGHDT and CDR2 is YYEEEE. V lost 7 bases and J 4 bases, leaving 14 bases between the germline ends. The CDR3 has 13 amino acids. The CDR3 bases are TGTGCCAGCGAACGGCAAGGTCGCTATGGCTACACCTTC. This sequence encodes CASERQGRYGYTF.

The chain uses TRBV10-3 and TRBJ1-6; no clear D gene. Germline assignment: CDR1 ENHRY and CDR2 SYGVKD. Trimming shortened V by 10 bases and J by 5 bases, and 15 bases separated the two germline ends. The CDR3 spans 14 residues. Here the CDR3 DNA reads TGTGCCAGCAGACCCGACCTAAATAATTCACCCCTCCACTTT. Translating gives CASRPDLNNSPLHF.

This chain connects TRBV9 to TRBJ1-2; 9 positions agree with TRBD1. Trimming at V came to 8 bases and at J to 3 bases, leaving 5 bases not matched to a gene. CDR1 is SGDLS, CDR2 YYNGEE, per germline. The CDR3 has 13 amino acids. CDR3 amino acids: CASTRDRDYGYTF. The CDR3 DNA sequence: TGTGCCAGTACCCGGGACAGGGACTATGGCTACACCTTC.

This clone has more than one count but fewer than ten. It may be a read error: a sequence one base away is much more abundant. The chain couples TRBV6-5 to TRBJ2-3; 15 nucleotides line up with TRBD2. CDR3 length: 15 residues. Germline CDR1 MNHEY, CDR2 SVGAGI. V lost 5 bases, J lost 4 bases, and 1 base stayed unmatched. The CDR3 spells CASSGLAGGPDTQYF. The CDR3 nucleotides are TGTGCCAGCAGTGGACTAGCGGGGGGGCCAGATACGCAGTATTTT.

This clone has just a few counts. The genes are TRBV5-8 and TRBJ1-2; D is unresolved. V was clipped by 1 base and J by 8 bases, with 12 bases between them. This CDR3 contains 13 residues. CDR1 is SGHTS and CDR2 is YDEGEE in the germline V gene. CDR3 protein: CASSLLGVRGYTF. The CDR3 DNA reads TGTGCCAGCAGCTTGCTCGGTGTACGGGGCTACACCTTC.